This TCR beta chain is drawn from a study of blood T cell repertoires in COVID-19. Study details: Samples representing acute and convalescent COVID-19 were sourced from the United States, Italy and Spain. T cells, B-cell-depleted T cells, or PBMCs provided the cDNA or gDNA that served as material.

Trimming pared 3 bases from V and 1 base from J, leaving 12 bases between. Looked up from germline, CDR1 is MNHNS and CDR2 is SASEGT. The CDR3 consists of 15 residues. Original analysis: Amplification with reference gene primers provided the estimates of nucleated cell counts. TCRdb keeps only in-frame clones here, not all; method: immunoSEQ multiplex PCR. The V and J calls and the clone size are those of that table, but D and trimming were determined from the DNA. The table has 45,000 to 60,000 clones, 84% seen once. V usage is TRBV6-1 and J usage is TRBJ1-1; no clear D. This receptor was obtained from a woman of 80 years or more with acute or convalescent COVID-19. The sample comprised peripheral blood. The CDR3 sequence: CASSDPGGRNTEAFF. DNA of the CDR3: TGTGCCAGCAGTGATCCCGGCGGCAGGAACACTGAAGCTTTCTTT.